What follows are 8 T cell receptor beta chains derived from one specimen sequenced in a study of blood T cell repertoires in COVID-19. Measured with immunoSEQ multiplex PCR; TCRdb has only the in-frame clones, and not every one. The data hold approximately 290,000 clones, with over 75% observed a single time. Sequenced: peripheral blood. All receptors derive from a human donor with COVID-19, enrolled during active disease. The donor label of this sample is uncertain.

The chain recombines TRBV30 with TRBJ1-5; a possible D gene is TRBD1 (5 bases). The CDR3 is 13 residues long. Per germline, CDR1 GTSNPN and CDR2 SVGIG (reference sequence). Trimming cost V 4 bases and J 3 bases, with 10 bases left between them. The CDR3 protein is CAWNRINNQPQHF. The CDR3 DNA is TGTGCCTGGAACAGGATAAACAATCAGCCCCAGCATTTT.

With respect to this clone: Within the sample, other DNA sequences also encode this same CDR3. The chain couples TRBV6-2 or TRBV6-3 to TRBJ1-4; D perhaps matches TRBD1 (5 bases). Germline lookup yields CDR1 MNHEY and CDR2 SVGEGT. CDR3 size: 14 residues. V shed 2 bases and J shed 8 bases, with 12 bases lying between them. The CDR3 reads CASSYGQVGEKLFF. CDR3 nucleotides: TGTGCCAGCAGTTACGGACAAGTGGGCGAAAAACTGTTTTTT.

This chain uses TRBV5-4 with TRBJ2-7; D may be TRBD2 (6 bases). The CDR3 has 15 amino acids. V was trimmed by 5 bases and J by 3 bases, leaving 18 bases between them. CDR1 and CDR2 from the germline V gene are SGHNT and YYREEE (reference sequence). The DNA for the CDR3 is TGTGCCAGCAGGTTGAAGGGATGGGAGGTCTACGAGCAGTACTTC. Protein sequence: CASRLKGWEVYEQYF.

The V gene is TRBV4-1, the J gene TRBJ1-1; 9 positions match TRBD1. In germline, CDR1 is MGHRA, CDR2 YSYEKL. This CDR3 is built from 18 residues. V was pared by 4 bases and J by 0 bases, with 12 bases of the junction left unmatched. The DNA of the CDR3 is TGCGCCAGCAGCCTCTCCCCGGGACAGGGATCCATGAACACTGAAGCTTTCTTT. It is translated as CASSLSPGQGSMNTEAFF.

This chain uses TRBV9 with TRBJ2-2, with a tentative D call TRBD2 (6 bases). The germline V gene has CDR1 SGDLS and CDR2 YYNGEE. V gave up 3 bases and J gave up 6 bases, with 12 bases separating them. CDR3 size: 14 residues. The CDR3 DNA is TGTGCCAGCAGCGCGGGACTCGGGGCCGGGGAGCTGTTTTTT. Protein product: CASSAGLGAGELFF.

The V call is TRBV3-1 (or the pseudogene TRBV3-2), the J call TRBJ2-5; TRBD1 is a possible D gene (5 bases). The germline V gene encodes CDR1 LGHDT and CDR2 YNNKEL (reference sequence). CDR3 length: 15 residues. The V end lost 1 base, the J end lost 5 bases, and 14 bases lay between the germline ends. In DNA form, the CDR3 reads TGTGCCAGCAGCCAAGCTAGACAGACTTTGGAGACCCAGTACTTC. Protein sequence: CASSQARQTLETQYF.

The chain links TRBV5-1 to TRBJ2-2; 7 bases agree with TRBD1. Trimming cost V 5 bases and J 5 bases; bases outside gene matches: 9. Germline CDR1 is SGHRS and CDR2 is YFSETQ. CDR3 length: 15 amino acids. The CDR3 sequence: CASSLPDRVTGELFF. CDR3 DNA: TGCGCCAGCAGTTTGCCAGACAGGGTTACCGGGGAGCTGTTTTTT. Filled out from reference TRBV5-1 and TRBJ2-2, the complete variable domain reads KAGVTQTPRYLIKTRGQQVTLSCSPISGHRSVSWYQQTPGQGLQFLFEYFSETQRNKGNFPGRFSGRQFSNSRSEMNVSTLELGDSALYLCASSLPDRVTGELFFGEGSRLTVL.

The V call is TRBV4-3, the J call TRBJ2-5, with 10 bases lining up with TRBD1. From germline, CDR1 is LGHNA and CDR2 YSLEER. The CDR3 sequence is 15 residues long. The V and J ends lost 1 base and 5 bases, in that order; junction bases with no gene match: 4. The chain's CDR3 is CASSQVGGQGETQYF. In DNA form, the CDR3 reads TGCGCCAGCAGCCAAGTGGGGGGACAGGGGGAGACCCAGTACTTC.